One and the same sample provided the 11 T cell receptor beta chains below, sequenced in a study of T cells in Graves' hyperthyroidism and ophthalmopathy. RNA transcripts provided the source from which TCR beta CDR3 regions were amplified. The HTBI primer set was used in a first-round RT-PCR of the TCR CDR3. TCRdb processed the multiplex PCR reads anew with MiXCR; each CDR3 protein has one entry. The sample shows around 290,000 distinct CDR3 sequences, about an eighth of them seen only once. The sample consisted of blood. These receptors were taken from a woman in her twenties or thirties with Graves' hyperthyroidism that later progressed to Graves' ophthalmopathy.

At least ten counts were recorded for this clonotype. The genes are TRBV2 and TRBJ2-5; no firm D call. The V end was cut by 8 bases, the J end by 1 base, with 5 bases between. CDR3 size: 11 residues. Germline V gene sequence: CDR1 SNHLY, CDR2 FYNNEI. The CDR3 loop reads CASEIQETQYF. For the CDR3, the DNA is TGTGCCAGCGAGATCCAAGAGACCCAGTACTTC.

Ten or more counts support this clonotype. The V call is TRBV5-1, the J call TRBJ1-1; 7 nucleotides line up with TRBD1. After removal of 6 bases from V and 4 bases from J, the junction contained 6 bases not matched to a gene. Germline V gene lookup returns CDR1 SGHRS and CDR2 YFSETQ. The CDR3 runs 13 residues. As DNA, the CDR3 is TGCGCCAGCAAAATGACAGGGCTCACTGAAGCTTTCTTT. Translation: CASKMTGLTEAFF.

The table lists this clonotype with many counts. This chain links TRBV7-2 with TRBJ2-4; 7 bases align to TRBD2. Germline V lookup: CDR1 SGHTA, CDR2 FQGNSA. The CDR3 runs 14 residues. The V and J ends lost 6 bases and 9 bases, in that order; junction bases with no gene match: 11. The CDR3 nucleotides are TGTGCCAGCAGAAGAAGCGGGGCAGATCGCATTCAGTACTTC. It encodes CASRRSGADRIQYF.

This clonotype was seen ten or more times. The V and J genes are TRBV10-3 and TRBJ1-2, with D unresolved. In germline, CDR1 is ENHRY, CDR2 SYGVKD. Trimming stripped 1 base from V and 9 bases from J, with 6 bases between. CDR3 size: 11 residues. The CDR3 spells CAISELRSYTF. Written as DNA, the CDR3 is TGTGCCATCAGTGAGTTAAGGAGCTACACCTTC.

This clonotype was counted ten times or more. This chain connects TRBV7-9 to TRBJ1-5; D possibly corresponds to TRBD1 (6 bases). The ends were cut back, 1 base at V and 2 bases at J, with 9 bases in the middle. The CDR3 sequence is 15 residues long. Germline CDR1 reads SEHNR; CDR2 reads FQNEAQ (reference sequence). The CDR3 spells CASSLEQGGNQPQHF. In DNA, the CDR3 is TGTGCCAGCAGCTTAGAACAGGGTGGCAATCAGCCCCAGCATTTT.

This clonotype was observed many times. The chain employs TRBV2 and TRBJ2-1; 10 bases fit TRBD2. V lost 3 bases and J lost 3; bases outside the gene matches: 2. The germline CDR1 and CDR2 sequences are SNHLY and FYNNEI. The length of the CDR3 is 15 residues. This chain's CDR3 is CASSDTSGNYNEQFF. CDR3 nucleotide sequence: TGTGCCAGCAGTGATACTAGCGGGAACTACAATGAGCAGTTCTTC.

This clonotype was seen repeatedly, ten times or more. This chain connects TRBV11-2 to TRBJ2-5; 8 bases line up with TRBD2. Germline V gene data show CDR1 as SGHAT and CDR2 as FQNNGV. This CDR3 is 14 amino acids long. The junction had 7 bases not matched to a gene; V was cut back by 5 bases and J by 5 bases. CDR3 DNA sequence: TGTGCCAGCAGCCCAAGCGGGAGCGGGGAGACCCAGTACTTC. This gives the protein CASSPSGSGETQYF.

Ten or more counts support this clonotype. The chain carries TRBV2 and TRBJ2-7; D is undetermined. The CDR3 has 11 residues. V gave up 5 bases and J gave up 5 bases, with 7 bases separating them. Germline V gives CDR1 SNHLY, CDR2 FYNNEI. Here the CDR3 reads CASSPANEQYF. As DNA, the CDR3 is TGTGCCAGCAGTCCGGCCAACGAGCAGTACTTC.

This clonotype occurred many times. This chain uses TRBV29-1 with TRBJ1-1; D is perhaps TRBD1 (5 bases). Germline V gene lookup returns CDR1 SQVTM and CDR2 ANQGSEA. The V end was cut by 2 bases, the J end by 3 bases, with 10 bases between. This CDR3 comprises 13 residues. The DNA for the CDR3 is TGCAGCGTTGAAATGACAGACCACACTGAAGCTTTCTTT. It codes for CSVEMTDHTEAFF. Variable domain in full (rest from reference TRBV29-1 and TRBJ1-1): SAVISQKPSRDICQRGTSLTIQCQVDSQVTMMFWYRQQPGQSLTLIATANQGSEATYESGFVIDKFPISRPNLTFSTLTVSNMSPEDSSIYLCSVEMTDHTEAFFGQGTRLTVV.

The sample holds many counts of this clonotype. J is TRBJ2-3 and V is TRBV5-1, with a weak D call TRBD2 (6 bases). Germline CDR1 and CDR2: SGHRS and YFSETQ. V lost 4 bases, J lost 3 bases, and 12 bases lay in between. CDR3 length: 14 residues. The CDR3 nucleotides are TGCGCCAGCAGCCGTGGAGGGAAGACAGATACGCAGTATTTT. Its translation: CASSRGGKTDTQYF. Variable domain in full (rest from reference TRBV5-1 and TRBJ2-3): KAGVTQTPRYLIKTRGQQVTLSCSPISGHRSVSWYQQTPGQGLQFLFEYFSETQRNKGNFPGRFSGRQFSNSRSEMNVSTLELGDSALYLCASSRGGKTDTQYFGPGTRLTVL.

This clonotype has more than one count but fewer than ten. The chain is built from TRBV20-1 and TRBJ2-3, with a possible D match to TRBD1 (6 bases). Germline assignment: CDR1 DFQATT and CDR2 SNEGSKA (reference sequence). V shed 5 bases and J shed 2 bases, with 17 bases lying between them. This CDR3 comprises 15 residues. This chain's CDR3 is CSAPGHHITTDTQYF. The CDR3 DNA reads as TGCAGTGCTCCGGGACACCACATTACCACAGATACGCAGTATTTT.